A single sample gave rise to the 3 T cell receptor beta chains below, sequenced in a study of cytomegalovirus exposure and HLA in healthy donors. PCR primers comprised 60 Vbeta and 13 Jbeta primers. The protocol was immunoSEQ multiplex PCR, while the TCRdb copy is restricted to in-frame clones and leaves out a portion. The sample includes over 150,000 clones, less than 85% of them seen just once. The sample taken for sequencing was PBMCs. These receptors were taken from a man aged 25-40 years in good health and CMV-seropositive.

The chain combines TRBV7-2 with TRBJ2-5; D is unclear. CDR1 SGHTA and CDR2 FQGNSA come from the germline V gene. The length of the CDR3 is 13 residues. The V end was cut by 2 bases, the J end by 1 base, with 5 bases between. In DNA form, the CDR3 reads TGTGCCAGCAGCTTAATCCGCCAAGAGACCCAGTACTTC. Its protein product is CASSLIRQETQYF.

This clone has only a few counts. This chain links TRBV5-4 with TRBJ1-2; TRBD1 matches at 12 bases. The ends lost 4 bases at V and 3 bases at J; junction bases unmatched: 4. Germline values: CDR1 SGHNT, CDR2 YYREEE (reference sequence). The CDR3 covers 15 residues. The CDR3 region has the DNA TGTGCCAGCAGCCGGGACAGGGGGCGCGACTATGGCTACACCTTC. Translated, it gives CASSRDRGRDYGYTF.

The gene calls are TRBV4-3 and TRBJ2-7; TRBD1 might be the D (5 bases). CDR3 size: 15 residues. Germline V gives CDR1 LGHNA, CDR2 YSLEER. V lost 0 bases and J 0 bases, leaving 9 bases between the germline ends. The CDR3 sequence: CASSQDHDSSYEQYF. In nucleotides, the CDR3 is TGCGCCAGCAGCCAAGATCACGACAGCTCCTACGAGCAGTACTTC.